One sample yielded the 18 T cell receptor beta chains listed below, sequenced in a study of molecular identifiers for immune sequencing clone quantification. TCRdb passed the PCR reads through MiXCR, listing each CDR3 protein once. The repertoire holds about 65,000 distinct CDR3 sequences, with around 20% as singletons. Material for sequencing was naive CD8+ T cells from blood, with Jurkat cell RNA spiked in. Subset here: FACS-sorted CD8+CD4-CCR7+CD45RA+ naive T cells. Every receptor here comes from a human donor in good health. Some libraries in this study had Jurkat cell RNA spiked in.

The table lists this clonotype with many counts. This rearrangement joins TRBV7-9 to TRBJ1-1; D uncertain. This CDR3 has 12 residues. Deletions cut 6 bases from V and 4 bases from J, with 9 bases between. CDR1 is SEHNR and CDR2 is FQNEAQ in the germline V gene (reference sequence). CDR3 bases: TGTGCCAGCAGACGAGTGCCCACTGAAGCTTTCTTT. Translated: CASRRVPTEAFF. Variable domain in full (rest from reference TRBV7-9 and TRBJ1-1): DTGVSQNPRHKITKRGQNVTFRCDPISEHNRLYWYRQTLGQGPEFLTYFQNEAQLEKSRLLSDRFSAERPKGSFSTLEIQRTEQGDSAMYLCASRRVPTEAFFGQGTRLTVV.

This clonotype was counted at least ten times. J is TRBJ2-5 and V is TRBV6-2 or TRBV6-3, with D perhaps TRBD2 (5 bases). Deletions cut 6 bases from V and 4 bases from J, with 12 bases between. Germline V gene data show CDR1 as MNHEY and CDR2 as SVGEGT. This CDR3 spans 13 amino acids. The CDR3 DNA follows: TGTGCCAGCAGCGGCGGGCCTCCAGAGACCCAGTACTTC. Translated, it gives CASSGGPPETQYF.

This clonotype was observed many times. The rearrangement uses TRBV11-2 and TRBJ2-3; D call uncertain. V dropped 7 bases and J dropped 1 base, with 12 bases sitting between them. Germline assignment: CDR1 SGHAT and CDR2 FQNNGV. The CDR3 has 14 amino acids. The CDR3 region is CASTRIGGTDTQYF. CDR3 in DNA: TGTGCCAGCACGAGGATAGGAGGCACAGATACGCAGTATTTT.

This clonotype has a handful of counts. The rearrangement uses TRBV6-4 and TRBJ2-3, with TRBD2 matching 9 bases. Trimming took 2 bases from V and 4 from J; bases not matched to a gene: 7. This CDR3 comprises 16 residues. Germline V CDR1 and CDR2: MRHNA, SNTAGT. CDR3 nucleotide sequence: TGTGCCAGCAGTGACGTAGCGGGAGCGGAGGCAGATACGCAGTATTTT. Translated: CASSDVAGAEADTQYF.

As for this clonotype: A much larger clone lies one base from this, so it may be a read error. V is TRBV6-5 and J is TRBJ1-1; 9 nucleotides agree with TRBD1. The CDR3 length is 17 residues. Germline CDR1 MNHEY, CDR2 SVGAGI. The CDR3, as DNA: TGTGCCAGCTGGCCGGGACAGGGTAGACCCTACAACATTGAAGCTTTCTTT. Encoded protein: CASWPGQGRPYNIEAFF.

This clonotype was counted a few times. The chain couples TRBV27 to TRBJ2-7; the match to TRBD2 covers 11 bases. CDR1 and CDR2 (germline): MNHEY, SMNVEV (reference sequence). Trimming removed 8 bases from V and 4 bases from J; junction bases left unmatched: 7. This CDR3 comprises 14 residues. The CDR3 DNA sequence: TGTGCCAGCGCAGGGACTAGCGGAGGATACGAGCAGTACTTC. Protein sequence: CASAGTSGGYEQYF.

In this sample, this clonotype turned up many times. V usage is TRBV19 and J usage is TRBJ1-1; D might be TRBD1 (6 bases). Trimming left V 1 base short and J 3 bases short, with 24 bases between. Germline V gene data show CDR1 as LNHDA and CDR2 as SQIVND (reference sequence). This CDR3 spans 19 amino acids. CDR3 loop: CASSIGPNPDVGQDTEAFF. Written as DNA, the CDR3 is TGTGCCAGTAGTATAGGACCCAACCCTGATGTGGGACAAGACACTGAAGCTTTCTTT.

This clonotype turned up a few times. This chain links TRBV27 with TRBJ1-4; TRBD1 matches at 7 bases. The length of the CDR3 is 15 residues. Germline V CDR1 and CDR2: MNHEY, SMNVEV (reference sequence). Trimming removed 6 bases from V and 4 bases from J; junction bases left unmatched: 8. The chain's CDR3 is CASSITGDLNEKLFF. The CDR3 DNA reads TGTGCCAGCAGCATCACAGGGGACCTTAATGAAAAACTGTTTTTT.

This clonotype came up many times. The chain carries TRBV11-2 and TRBJ2-1; D call uncertain. V lost 0 bases, J lost 4 bases, and 13 bases lay in between. This CDR3 comprises 16 residues. Germline CDR1 SGHAT, CDR2 FQNNGV. The CDR3 coding sequence is TGTGCCAGCAGCTTAGATCATAACGGGTATTACAATGAGCAGTTCTTC. This translates into CASSLDHNGYYNEQFF.

This clonotype has ten or more counts. CDR3 region: CASSTDWAGLGDEQYF. In DNA form, the CDR3 reads TGTGCCAGCAGCACGGATTGGGCCGGCCTGGGCGACGAGCAGTACTTC. V is TRBV27 and J is TRBJ2-7; D gene ambiguous. The CDR3 is 16 amino acids. V lost 6 bases and J lost 5, with 23 bases in between. Germline V gene data show CDR1 as MNHEY and CDR2 as SMNVEV (reference sequence).

This clonotype has at least ten counts. This chain connects TRBV28 to TRBJ2-7; TRBD2 matches 8 bases. This CDR3 has 17 residues. After removal of 8 bases from V and 2 bases from J, the junction contained 17 bases not matched to a gene. CDR1 and CDR2 from the germline V gene are MDHEN and SYDVKM. As DNA, the CDR3 is TGTGCCAGCGGACGGGAAACGGGAGGGTGGTATGCCTACGAGCAGTACTTC. Its protein product is CASGRETGGWYAYEQYF.

This clonotype was counted many times. The chain links TRBV12-3 or TRBV12-4 to TRBJ2-4; D possibly corresponds to TRBD2 (6 bases). V gave up 6 bases and J gave up 7 bases, with 16 bases separating them. The CDR3 runs to 14 residues. In DNA form, the CDR3 reads TGTGCCAGCAGCCTTGGGACTGCGGTGAACATTCAGTACTTC. The encoded protein is CASSLGTAVNIQYF.

Concerning this clonotype itself: This may arise from a read error, as a much more abundant clone is one base away. The chain recombines TRBV5-5 with TRBJ2-7; 8 positions match TRBD2. This CDR3 comprises 16 residues. Germline values: CDR1 SGHKS, CDR2 YYEKEE (reference sequence). The CDR3 DNA sequence: TGTGCCATCAGCTTCCGTTCGGGACTAGTGTCCTACGAGCAGTACTTC. Amino acid sequence: CAISFRSGLVSYEQYF. The variable domain in full, completed from reference TRBV5-5 and TRBJ2-7, reads DAGVTQSPTHLIKTRGQQVTLRCSPISGHKSVSWYQQVLGQGPQFIFQYYEKEERGRGNFPDRFSARQFPNYSSELNVNALLLGDSALYLCAISFRSGLVSYEQYFGPGTRLTVT.

This clonotype was seen at least ten times. This chain uses TRBV6-5 with TRBJ2-3; 9 nucleotides align to TRBD2. The V gene end was trimmed by 11 bases and the J gene end by 3 bases; junction bases not matched to a gene: 6. The CDR3 is made up of 13 amino acids. Per the germline V gene, CDR1 is MNHEY and CDR2 is SVGAGI. In DNA, the CDR3 is TGTGCCGCGGGGCTAGCGGGAACAGATACGCAGTATTTT. This gives the protein CAAGLAGTDTQYF.

This clonotype was picked up one time. This could be a read error, since a much larger clone is one nucleotide away. The genes are TRBV7-8 and TRBJ1-1; D is undetermined. The CDR3 is 15 residues long. V lost 5 bases and J 3 bases, leaving 16 bases between the germline ends. Germline CDR1 and CDR2: SGHVS and FQNEAQ. CDR3 DNA sequence: TGTGCCAGCAGCCAAGGGCCCAGGTTTGACACTGAAGCTTTCTTT. This sequence encodes CASSQGPRFDTEAFF. Full variable domain (outside the CDR3, taken from reference TRBV7-8 and TRBJ1-1): GAGVSQSPRYKVAKRGQDVALRCDPISGHVSLFWYQQALGQGPEFLTYFQNEAQLDKSGLPSDRFFAERPEGSVSTLKIQRTQQEDSAVYLCASSQGPRFDTEAFFGQGTRLTVV.

This clonotype was recorded many times. The chain carries TRBV6-1 and TRBJ2-7, with 7 bases aligning to TRBD1. With V trimmed by 11 bases and J by 0 bases, 13 bases remained unmatched. The CDR3 is 15 residues long. CDR1 and CDR2 (germline): MNHNS, SASEGT. CDR3 protein: CAVIGPGTVSYEQYF. The CDR3 bases are TGTGCCGTGATAGGCCCGGGGACAGTCTCCTACGAGCAGTACTTC.

This clonotype has at least ten counts. The chain links TRBV14 to TRBJ2-5, with a weak D call TRBD2 (5 bases). The CDR3 sequence is 17 residues long. Germline V gives CDR1 SGHDN, CDR2 FVKESK. V was clipped by 1 base and J by 2 bases, with 17 bases between them. CDR3 sequence reads: CASSQVDLEAEQETQYF. CDR3 bases: TGTGCCAGCAGCCAAGTGGATCTGGAGGCGGAACAAGAGACCCAGTACTTC. The full variable domain, its missing parts supplied by reference TRBV14 and TRBJ2-5, is EAGVTQFPSHSVIEKGQTVTLRCDPISGHDNLYWYRRVMGKEIKFLLHFVKESKQDESGMPNNRFLAERTGGTYSTLKVQPAELEDSGVYFCASSQVDLEAEQETQYFGPGTRLLVL.

The chain is built from TRBV5-6 and TRBJ1-1, with TRBD1 matching 9 bases. Germline CDR1 reads SGHDT; CDR2 reads YYEEEE. V gave up 4 bases and J gave up 4 bases; unmatched junction bases: 5. The CDR3 is 14 residues long. The CDR3 reads CASSGTGRITEAFF. DNA for the CDR3: TGTGCCAGCAGCGGGACAGGGAGGATCACTGAAGCTTTCTTT.